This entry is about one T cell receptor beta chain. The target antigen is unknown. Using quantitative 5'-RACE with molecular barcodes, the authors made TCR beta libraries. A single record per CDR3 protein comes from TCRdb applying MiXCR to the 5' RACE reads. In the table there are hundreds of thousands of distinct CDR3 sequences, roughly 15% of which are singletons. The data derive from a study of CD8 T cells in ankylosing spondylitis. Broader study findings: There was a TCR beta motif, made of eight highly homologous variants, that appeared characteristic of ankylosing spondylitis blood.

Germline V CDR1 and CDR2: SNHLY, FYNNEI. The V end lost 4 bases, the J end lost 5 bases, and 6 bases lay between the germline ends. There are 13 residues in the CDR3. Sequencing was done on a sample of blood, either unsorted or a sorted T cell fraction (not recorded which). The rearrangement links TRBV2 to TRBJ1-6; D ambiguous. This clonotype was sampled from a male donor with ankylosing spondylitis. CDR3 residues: CASSARDNSPLHF. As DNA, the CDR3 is TGTGCCAGCAGTGCCCGGGATAATTCACCCCTCCACTTT.